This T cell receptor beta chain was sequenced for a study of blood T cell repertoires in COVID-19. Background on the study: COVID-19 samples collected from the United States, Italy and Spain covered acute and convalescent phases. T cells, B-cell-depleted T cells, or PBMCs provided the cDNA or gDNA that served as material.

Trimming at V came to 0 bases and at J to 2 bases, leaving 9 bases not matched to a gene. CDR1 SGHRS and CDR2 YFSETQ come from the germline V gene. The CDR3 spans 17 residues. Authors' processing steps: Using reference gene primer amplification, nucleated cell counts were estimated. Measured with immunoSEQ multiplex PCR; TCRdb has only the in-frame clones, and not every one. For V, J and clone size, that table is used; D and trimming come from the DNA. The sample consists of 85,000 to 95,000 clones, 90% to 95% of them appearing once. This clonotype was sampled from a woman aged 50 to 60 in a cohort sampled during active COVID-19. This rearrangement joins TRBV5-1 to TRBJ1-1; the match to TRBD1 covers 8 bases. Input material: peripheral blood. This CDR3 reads CASSLEGSQGANTEAFF. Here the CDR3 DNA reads TGCGCCAGCAGCTTGGAGGGGTCCCAGGGGGCCAACACTGAAGCTTTCTTT.